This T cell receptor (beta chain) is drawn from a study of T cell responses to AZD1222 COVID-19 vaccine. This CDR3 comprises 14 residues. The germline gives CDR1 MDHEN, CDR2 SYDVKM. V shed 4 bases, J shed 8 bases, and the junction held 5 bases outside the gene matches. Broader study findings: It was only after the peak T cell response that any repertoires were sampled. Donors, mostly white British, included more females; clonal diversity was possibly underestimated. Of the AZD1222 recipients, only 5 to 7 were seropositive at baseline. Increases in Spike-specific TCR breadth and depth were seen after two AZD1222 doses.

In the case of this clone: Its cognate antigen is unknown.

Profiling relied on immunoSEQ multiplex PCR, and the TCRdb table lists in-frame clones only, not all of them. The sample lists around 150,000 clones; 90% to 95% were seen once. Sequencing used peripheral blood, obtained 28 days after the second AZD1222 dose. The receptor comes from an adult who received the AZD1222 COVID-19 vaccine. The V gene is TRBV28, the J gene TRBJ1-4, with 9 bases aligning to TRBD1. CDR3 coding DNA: TGTGCCAGCAGTTGGGGGACAGGGAGGGAAAAACTGTTTTTT. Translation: CASSWGTGREKLFF.